This T cell receptor (beta chain) derives from a study of PD-1 blockade in classical Hodgkin lymphoma. Germline V gene lookup returns CDR1 MNHNS and CDR2 SASEGT. The CDR3 has 13 residues. The germline V and J ends were trimmed by 1 base and 0 bases, with 2 bases remaining between them. Only in-frame clones appear in the TCRdb table, and some are missing; sequencing was by immunoSEQ multiplex PCR. Of roughly 7,000 clones in the sample, around 78% are singletons; the top ten hold about 7.6%. This sample's time point: newly diagnosed, previously untreated cHL patient sample. This rearrangement joins TRBV6-1 to TRBJ2-3; D is ambiguous. The clonotype was recovered from a human donor with classical Hodgkin lymphoma. Sequenced input: peripheral blood mononuclear cells (PBMCs). Here the CDR3 reads CASSEESTDTQYF. The CDR3 nucleotides read TGTGCCAGCAGTGAAGAAAGCACAGATACGCAGTATTTT.